The 16 T cell receptor beta chains below were found in one sample sequenced in a study of CD8+ T cells in alopecia areata. Once RNA had been extracted, it was reverse transcribed into cDNA to act as the sequencing template. Generated by immunoSEQ multiplex PCR, the TCRdb table keeps only in-frame clones and is missing some. The sample consists of 110,000 or so clones, roughly 66% of them appearing once. The sample consisted of CD4+ T cells sorted from blood. These receptors were collected from a human donor in good health.

The chain recombines TRBV10-3 with TRBJ1-5; no clear D. The CDR3 loop spans 14 amino acids. CDR1 and CDR2 (germline): ENHRY, SYGVKD. Trimming stripped 3 bases from V and 1 base from J, with 7 bases between. The CDR3 region is CAISDSDSNQPQHF. In DNA, the CDR3 is TGTGCCATCAGTGACAGTGACAGCAATCAGCCCCAGCATTTT.

The chain uses TRBV4-1 and TRBJ1-5, with D possibly being TRBD1 (5 bases). Germline V CDR1 and CDR2: MGHRA, YSYEKL. V shed 0 bases and J shed 5 bases, with 11 bases lying between them. The length of the CDR3 is 15 residues. CDR3 region: CASSQDGGSDQPQHF. The CDR3 DNA follows: TGCGCCAGCAGCCAAGATGGGGGATCGGATCAGCCCCAGCATTTT.

Only a few counts were recorded for this clone. This sample includes further DNA sequences coding for the same CDR3. This chain connects TRBV29-1 to TRBJ2-7; the D gene is possibly TRBD2 (5 bases). Trimming cost V 6 bases and J 0 bases, with 6 bases left between them. The CDR3 has 11 amino acids. In germline, CDR1 is SQVTM, CDR2 ANQGSEA. The CDR3 reads CSVRVSYEQYF. DNA of the CDR3: TGCAGCGTGCGGGTCTCCTACGAGCAGTACTTC.

The chain combines TRBV15 with TRBJ2-1; D possibly matches TRBD1 or TRBD2 (6 bases each). The CDR3 spans 14 residues. Germline V gene lookup returns CDR1 LNHNV and CDR2 YYDKDF (reference sequence). Trimming stripped 8 bases from V and 5 bases from J, with 16 bases between. CDR3 protein: CATAPGGNNNEQFF. The CDR3 coding sequence is TGTGCCACCGCGCCCGGGGGCAACAACAATGAGCAGTTCTTC.

Only a few counts were recorded for this clone. This chain connects TRBV5-4 to TRBJ2-7; D is ambiguous. The CDR3 has 14 residues. Trimming left V 2 bases short and J 2 bases short, with 11 bases between. Germline V gene sequence: CDR1 SGHNT, CDR2 YYREEE (reference sequence). CDR3 loop: CASSFDRRTYEQYF. The CDR3 nucleotides read TGTGCCAGCAGCTTCGATAGGAGAACCTACGAGCAGTACTTC.

The chain uses TRBV30 and TRBJ1-3; D unresolved. The CDR3 is 13 residues long. The V gene lost 1 base and the J gene lost 0 bases, with 4 bases spanning the gap. Germline V gives CDR1 GTSNPN, CDR2 SVGIG (reference sequence). CDR3 region: CAWSASSGNTIYF. CDR3 nucleotide sequence: TGTGCCTGGAGTGCCAGCTCTGGAAACACCATATATTTT.

This clone has only a few counts. The chain has TRBV29-1 and TRBJ2-7; 10 positions agree with TRBD1. Germline CDR1 is SQVTM and CDR2 is ANQGSEA. Trimming took 6 bases from V and 3 from J; bases not matched to a gene: 5. CDR3 length: 13 residues. CDR3 DNA: TGCAGCGTGAAGGACAGGGGGAACTACGAGCAGTACTTC. This sequence encodes CSVKDRGNYEQYF.

The rearrangement joins TRBV30 to TRBJ2-7; TRBD2 matches at 7 bases. From germline, CDR1 is GTSNPN and CDR2 SVGIG (reference sequence). The CDR3 length is 13 residues. J lost 3 bases, V lost 3 bases, and 5 bases had no gene match. The CDR3 sequence: CAWSQRGLYEQYF. For the CDR3, the DNA is TGTGCCTGGAGCCAGCGGGGACTCTACGAGCAGTACTTC.

The chain is built from TRBV29-1 and TRBJ1-1; tentative D call: TRBD1 (6 bases). Trimming pared 3 bases from V and 4 bases from J, leaving 15 bases between. Germline V gene data show CDR1 as SQVTM and CDR2 as ANQGSEA. CDR3 length: 14 residues. The CDR3 protein is CSVDSGVVVTEAFF. For the CDR3, the DNA is TGCAGCGTTGATTCAGGGGTGGTCGTCACTGAAGCTTTCTTT.

This sequence joins TRBV7-2 and TRBJ2-7; TRBD1 matches at 10 bases. V lost 2 bases and J lost 2; bases outside the gene matches: 6. CDR1 is SGHTA, CDR2 FQGNSA, per germline. The CDR3 consists of 16 residues. For the CDR3, the DNA is TGTGCCAGCAGCTTACGGGTCGGGACAGGGGCCTACGAGCAGTACTTC. Translating it yields CASSLRVGTGAYEQYF.

This chain links TRBV14 with TRBJ2-7, with D possibly being TRBD2 (5 bases). CDR3 length: 14 amino acids. V lost 8 bases to trimming and J lost 0 bases, with 14 bases between them. CDR1 is SGHDN, CDR2 FVKESK, per germline. For the CDR3, the DNA is TGTGCCAGCGCCCCGCGCGACTACTCCTACGAGCAGTACTTC. It is translated as CASAPRDYSYEQYF. Full variable domain (rest looked up from reference TRBV14 and TRBJ2-7): EAGVTQFPSHSVIEKGQTVTLRCDPISGHDNLYWYRRVMGKEIKFLLHFVKESKQDESGMPNNRFLAERTGGTYSTLKVQPAELEDSGVYFCASAPRDYSYEQYFGPGTRLTVT.

V usage is TRBV4-1 and J usage is TRBJ1-6; unclear D gene. CDR3 length equals 17 residues. V was trimmed by 3 bases and J by 10 bases, leaving 22 bases between them. The V gene's germline CDR1 is MGHRA and CDR2 YSYEKL. In nucleotides, the CDR3 is TGCGCCAGCAGCCATATAACGCGTAGCGTTTTAATCTCACCCCTCCACTTT. As protein: CASSHITRSVLISPLHF.

This clone was detected once. V is TRBV6-5 and J is TRBJ1-2; D possibly corresponds to TRBD1 (6 bases). V lost 7 bases, J lost 4 bases, and 16 bases lay in between. The length of the CDR3 is 14 residues. Germline values: CDR1 MNHEY, CDR2 SVGAGI. The CDR3: CASNTMGGPYGYTF. The CDR3 DNA is TGTGCCAGCAACACTATGGGGGGGCCCTATGGCTACACCTTC.

This clone was counted a single time. V gene TRBV25-1 combines with J gene TRBJ1-2, with D possibly matching TRBD1 (6 bases). Germline CDR1 and CDR2: MGHDK and SYGVNS. This CDR3 has 15 amino acids. V was pared by 2 bases and J by 2 bases, with 12 bases between. CDR3 loop: CASSEIRGPNYGYTF. The DNA for the CDR3 is TGTGCCAGCAGTGAAATCCGGGGGCCCAACTATGGCTACACCTTC.

The chain uses TRBV5-4 and TRBJ1-1; TRBD1 is a possible D gene (5 bases). The CDR3 consists of 15 residues. Germline assignment: CDR1 SGHNT and CDR2 YYREEE (reference sequence). The V end was cut by 6 bases, the J end by 4 bases, with 19 bases between. CDR3 sequence reads: CASTPNPGRGTEAFF. The CDR3 DNA sequence: TGTGCCAGCACCCCCAACCCGGGGAGGGGCACTGAAGCTTTCTTT.

This chain connects TRBV10-2 to TRBJ2-3; 10 nucleotides align to TRBD1. V dropped 4 bases and J dropped 7; count of bases not matched to a gene: 8. CDR1 is WSHSY, CDR2 SAAADI, per germline. This CDR3 contains 15 residues. Here the CDR3 DNA reads TGCGCCAGCAGTGTGGGACAGGGGTTATCGAATACGCAGTATTTT. It translates to CASSVGQGLSNTQYF.